This T cell receptor beta chain comes out of a study of CD8+CD57+ T cells in acquired aplastic anemia. Study information: Read counts for CD4+ cells (from healthy donors) averaged about 10.8 million.

General study findings and limits: Controls did not differ significantly from patients in CD8+ Simpson's diversity.

Comment on this clonotype: Its matching antigen is unknown.

The V end was cut by 7 bases, the J end by 5 bases, with 12 bases between. This CDR3 has 13 residues. Germline loops: CDR1 ENHRY, CDR2 SYGVKD. TCR beta VDJ and CDR3 profiles were obtained from a genomic DNA template. TCRdb called the reads again in MiXCR, with one record for every CDR3 protein. The sample includes 200,000 to 250,000 distinct CDR3 sequences, about 59% of them seen just once. Material for sequencing was sorted CD4+, CD8+, or CD8+CD57+ T cells (not recorded which) from PBMCs. This TCR derives from a human donor in good health. The genes are TRBV10-3 and TRBJ2-1, with D perhaps matching TRBD2 (6 bases). CDR3 bases: TGTGCCATCACCTGCGGGGTAAACAATGAGCAGTTCTTC. Protein sequence: CAITCGVNNEQFF.